One and the same sample provided the 20 T cell receptor beta chains below, sequenced in a study of regulatory T cells in long-lasting Graves disease. Regarding time point: newly diagnosed GD, antithyroid drugs for less than 3 months. PBMC RNA served as the TCR library source. HTBI primers from iRepertoire and Arm-PCR of CDR3 regions yielded the TCR beta libraries. TCRdb processed the multiplex PCR reads anew with MiXCR; each CDR3 protein has one entry. The table includes around 500,000 distinct CDR3 sequences, about 15% detected once. The same sample was also studied in work on T cells in Graves' hyperthyroidism and ophthalmopathy.

This specimen consisted of peripheral blood mononuclear cells (PBMCs), obtained at new diagnosis, from a patient treated with antithyroid drugs. The receptors were gathered from a middle-aged woman with Graves disease.

Many counts were recorded for this clonotype. The J gene is TRBJ1-1, the V gene TRBV12-3 or TRBV12-4, with D unclear. V was trimmed by 5 bases and J by 0 bases, leaving 16 bases between them. The CDR3 sequence is 16 residues long. Here the CDR3 DNA reads TGTGCCAGCAGTATCCGACTTACATCCATGAACACTGAAGCTTTCTTT. This sequence encodes CASSIRLTSMNTEAFF.

This clonotype was observed a few times. The chain links TRBV5-4 to TRBJ1-1; D is ambiguous. The CDR3 length is 13 residues. Germline CDR1 reads SGHNT; CDR2 reads YYREEE (reference sequence). The ends were cut back, 4 bases at V and 6 bases at J, with 13 bases in the middle. This CDR3 reads CASSPPRGPEAFF. CDR3 DNA: TGTGCCAGCAGCCCCCCCCGGGGTCCTGAAGCTTTCTTT.

The chain couples TRBV5-6 to TRBJ2-2; D tentatively reads TRBD1 or TRBD2 (5 bases each). Trimming removed 3 bases from V and 7 bases from J, with 10 bases in between. Germline CDR1 SGHDT, CDR2 YYEEEE. The CDR3 consists of 13 residues. The CDR3 DNA follows: TGTGCCAGCAGCTGGGACGAAGTCGGGGAGCTGTTTTTT. Its protein product is CASSWDEVGELFF.

This clonotype was picked up many times. This chain uses TRBV12-3 or TRBV12-4 with TRBJ1-2; 12 bases match TRBD1. There are 15 residues in the CDR3. With 6 bases clipped from V and 5 bases from J, the junction kept 7 bases outside the gene matches. CDR3 loop: CASRRGTGGAYGYTF. The CDR3 DNA reads TGTGCCAGCAGAAGAGGGACAGGGGGCGCATATGGCTACACCTTC.

V and J are TRBV12-5 and TRBJ1-4, with 8 bases lining up with TRBD1. CDR3 length: 14 amino acids. V trimming: 6 bases; J trimming: 11 bases; junction bases outside the gene matches: 11. The germline CDR1 and CDR2 sequences are LGHNT and FRNRAP. The CDR3 is CASGEDRARQKLFF. CDR3 bases: TGTGCTAGTGGCGAGGACAGGGCCAGGCAGAAACTGTTTTTT.

The chain carries TRBV28 and TRBJ2-7; no clear D gene. The germline gives CDR1 MDHEN, CDR2 SYDVKM. Trimming removed 6 bases from V and 6 bases from J, with 9 bases in between. There are 11 residues in the CDR3. The CDR3 DNA sequence: TGTGCCAGCAGGGCCCTGAGCGAGCAGTACTTC. Translation gives CASRALSEQYF.

The rearrangement uses TRBV12-3 or TRBV12-4 and TRBJ2-1, with 7 bases matching TRBD1. The CDR3 consists of 14 residues. With 3 bases clipped from V and 6 bases from J, the junction kept 5 bases outside the gene matches. The CDR3 here is CASSLGDRFNEQFF. DNA of the CDR3: TGTGCCAGCAGTTTGGGGGACAGATTCAATGAGCAGTTCTTC.

This clonotype appeared many times. The chain couples TRBV11-2 to TRBJ2-2; TRBD2 is a possible D gene (5 bases). Per the germline V gene, CDR1 is SGHAT and CDR2 is FQNNGV. Trimming pared 4 bases from V and 3 bases from J, leaving 12 bases between. There are 15 residues in the CDR3. CDR3 region: CASSWMDGDTGELFF. CDR3 DNA sequence: TGTGCCAGCAGCTGGATGGACGGGGACACCGGGGAGCTGTTTTTT.

This clonotype was recorded a few times. The chain has TRBV24-1 and TRBJ2-1; D unresolved. CDR1 is KGHDR, CDR2 SFDVKD, per germline. The V and J ends lost 3 bases and 10 bases respectively, with 12 bases between them. The CDR3 spans 13 residues. CDR3 DNA sequence: TGTGCCACCAGTGATCCGGGCCGAGCGGAGCAGTTCTTC. Protein product: CATSDPGRAEQFF.

This clonotype appeared many times. This sequence joins TRBV3-1 and TRBJ1-2; D possibly corresponds to TRBD1 (6 bases). The CDR3 spans 15 residues. Germline V gene lookup returns CDR1 LGHDT and CDR2 YNNKEL (reference sequence). Trimming stripped 1 base from V and 3 bases from J, with 12 bases between. This CDR3 is CASSQVQGDYYGYTF. CDR3 sequence (DNA): TGTGCCAGCAGCCAAGTACAGGGTGACTACTATGGCTACACCTTC.

This clonotype has a count of ten or more. The V call is TRBV11-2, the J call TRBJ2-2, with D perhaps given as TRBD1 or TRBD2 (6 bases each). The CDR3 loop spans 17 amino acids. Trimming removed 0 bases from V and 2 bases from J, with 13 bases in between. Germline values: CDR1 SGHAT, CDR2 FQNNGV. The CDR3 spells CASSLDSRGPNTGELFF. CDR3 DNA: TGTGCCAGCAGCTTAGACAGTCGGGGGCCTAACACCGGGGAGCTGTTTTTT.

This clonotype was counted at least ten times. V is TRBV20-1 and J is TRBJ2-3; 7 bases agree with TRBD2. The V gene's germline CDR1 is DFQATT and CDR2 SNEGSKA (reference sequence). The CDR3 loop spans 14 amino acids. CDR3: CRIPGGGGADTQYF. In nucleotides, the CDR3 is TGCAGGATCCCTGGCGGGGGAGGGGCAGATACGCAGTATTTT.

This clonotype was observed a handful of times. This chain links TRBV10-2 with TRBJ1-1; D might be TRBD1 (5 bases). V lost 3 bases and J lost 8, with 10 bases in between. There are 12 residues in the CDR3. Germline values: CDR1 WSHSY, CDR2 SAAADI. This CDR3 reads CASSEQVLEAFF. The DNA of the CDR3 is TGCGCCAGCAGTGAACAGGTTTTGGAAGCTTTCTTT.

This chain joins TRBV5-5 and TRBJ1-6; D not resolved. V dropped 2 bases and J dropped 7 bases, with 10 bases sitting between them. The CDR3 contains 14 residues. Per the germline V gene, CDR1 is SGHKS and CDR2 is YYEKEE (reference sequence). The CDR3 DNA is TGTGCCAGCAGCTTAGAGCCTGTCAATTCACCCCTCCACTTT. This codes for CASSLEPVNSPLHF.

This clonotype has at least ten counts. The J gene is TRBJ2-7, the V gene TRBV30; 11 nucleotides line up with TRBD1. CDR3 length: 14 amino acids. Trimming at V came to 4 bases and at J to 7 bases, leaving 9 bases not matched to a gene. Germline lookup yields CDR1 GTSNPN and CDR2 SVGIG (reference sequence). CDR3 sequence: CAWKIGTGGYEQYF. The CDR3 DNA reads TGTGCCTGGAAAATTGGGACAGGGGGTTATGAGCAGTACTTC.

In its sample, this clonotype was seen many times. The V and J genes are TRBV6-2 or TRBV6-3 and TRBJ2-7, with TRBD2 as a possible D gene (5 bases). V dropped 4 bases and J dropped 0 bases, with 10 bases sitting between them. The germline V gene encodes CDR1 MNHEY and CDR2 SVGEGT. The CDR3 extends over 14 amino acids. In DNA form, the CDR3 reads TGTGCCAGCAGTTCTAGACGGGACTCCTACGAGCAGTACTTC. Protein: CASSSRRDSYEQYF.

The V call is TRBV2, the J call TRBJ2-2, with D possibly matching TRBD1 (6 bases). Germline-derived CDR1 and CDR2 are SNHLY and FYNNEI. The CDR3 loop spans 14 amino acids. The V end lost 10 bases, the J end lost 2 bases, and 14 bases lay between the germline ends. The CDR3 is CATRGQVNTGELFF. The CDR3 DNA follows: TGTGCCACCAGGGGACAAGTAAACACCGGGGAGCTGTTTTTT.

This clonotype was counted a few times. This chain connects TRBV7-9 to TRBJ2-3; maybe TRBD2 (5 bases). Germline CDR1 and CDR2: SEHNR and FQNEAQ (reference sequence). The CDR3 runs to 17 residues. The V end lost 5 bases, the J end lost 0 bases, and 18 bases lay between the germline ends. The CDR3: CASSRSEGGISTDTQYF. The DNA for the CDR3 is TGTGCCAGCAGCCGCTCAGAGGGCGGAATTAGCACAGATACGCAGTATTTT. The full variable domain, completed using reference TRBV7-9 and TRBJ2-3, is DTGVSQNPRHKITKRGQNVTFRCDPISEHNRLYWYRQTLGQGPEFLTYFQNEAQLEKSRLLSDRFSAERPKGSFSTLEIQRTEQGDSAMYLCASSRSEGGISTDTQYFGPGTRLTVL.

This clonotype was seen repeatedly, ten times or more. The chain recombines TRBV11-3 with TRBJ1-2; TRBD1 agrees at 7 bases. V trimming: 3 bases; J trimming: 4 bases; junction bases outside the gene matches: 2. Germline values: CDR1 SGHNT, CDR2 YENEEA. The CDR3 covers 13 residues. The CDR3 nucleotides read TGTGCCAGCAGCTTCGGGACAGTCTATGGCTACACCTTC. It specifies CASSFGTVYGYTF.

This clonotype occurred many times. The genes are TRBV5-1 and TRBJ1-1; 9 nucleotides line up with TRBD1. The CDR3 extends over 16 amino acids. V lost 4 bases and J lost 1; bases outside the gene matches: 8. Germline lookup yields CDR1 SGHRS and CDR2 YFSETQ. The DNA for the CDR3 is TGCGCCAGCAGCGTCGGACAGGGGTATCGGAACACTGAAGCTTTCTTT. This translates into CASSVGQGYRNTEAFF.